What follows are 23 T cell receptor beta chains derived from one specimen sequenced in a study of shared T cell receptors in the human thymus. Produced via immunoSEQ multiplex PCR; TCRdb's table is partial and in-frame only. The sample lists about 380,000 clones; approximately 95% were seen once. Specimen: thymocytes. The receptor source for this set is a human donor.

V and J are TRBV29-1 and TRBJ2-2, with D perhaps being TRBD1 or TRBD2 (5 bases each). The CDR3 contains 16 residues. CDR1 is SQVTM, CDR2 ANQGSEA, per germline. V shed 5 bases and J shed 3 bases, with 19 bases lying between them. The CDR3 region is CSVQGYQGVDTGELFF. The CDR3 DNA is TGCAGCGTTCAAGGGTATCAGGGAGTGGACACCGGGGAGCTGTTTTTT.

This clone was seen just once. The genes are TRBV28 and TRBJ1-5; a weak D match, TRBD1 (6 bases). This CDR3 spans 12 amino acids. Looked up from germline, CDR1 is MDHEN and CDR2 is SYDVKM. Trimming left V 4 bases short and J 11 bases short, with 12 bases between. CDR3 bases: TGTGCCAGCAGTTCCACAGGGACGTCCCAGCATTTT. This sequence encodes CASSSTGTSQHF.

The chain carries TRBV6-5 and TRBJ2-7; 11 bases agree with TRBD2. J lost 6 bases, V lost 5 bases, and 6 bases had no gene match. The CDR3 covers 14 residues. Germline V gives CDR1 MNHEY, CDR2 SVGAGI. The CDR3 loop reads CASSKGLAVLEQYF. In nucleotides, the CDR3 is TGTGCCAGCAGTAAGGGACTAGCGGTACTCGAGCAGTACTTC.

This chain uses TRBV19 with TRBJ2-1; the D gene is possibly TRBD2 (5 bases). CDR3 length: 17 residues. The ends were cut back, 3 bases at V and 3 bases at J, with 18 bases in the middle. The germline gives CDR1 LNHDA, CDR2 SQIVND (reference sequence). The CDR3 protein is CASSMKGRTPLYNEQFF. The CDR3 nucleotides read TGTGCCAGTAGTATGAAGGGTCGGACTCCGCTCTACAATGAGCAGTTCTTC. The variable domain in full, completed from reference TRBV19 and TRBJ2-1, reads DGGITQSPKYLFRKEGQNVTLSCEQNLNHDAMYWYRQDPGQGLRLIYYSQIVNDFQKGDIAEGYSVSREKKESFPLTVTSAQKNPTAFYLCASSMKGRTPLYNEQFFGPGTRLTVL.

The gene calls are TRBV2 and TRBJ2-3, with 11 nucleotides matching TRBD2. The germline gives CDR1 SNHLY, CDR2 FYNNEI. With V trimmed by 3 bases and J by 0 bases, 17 bases remained unmatched. This CDR3 is built from 21 residues. The DNA of the CDR3 is TGTGCCAGCAGTGACAGGGGAGTAGGGACTAGCGGACCCACTAGCACAGATACGCAGTATTTT. Translated, it gives CASSDRGVGTSGPTSTDTQYF. Using reference TRBV2 and TRBJ2-3 for the parts outside the CDR3, the full variable domain is EPEVTQTPSHQVTQMGQEVILRCVPISNHLYFYWYRQILGQKVEFLVSFYNNEISEKSEIFDDQFSVERPDGSNFTLKIRSTKLEDSAMYFCASSDRGVGTSGPTSTDTQYFGPGTRLTVL.

This chain connects TRBV19 to TRBJ1-5; D is unresolved. This CDR3 is built from 13 residues. The germline V and J ends were trimmed by 3 bases and 5 bases, with 8 bases remaining between them. In germline, CDR1 is LNHDA, CDR2 SQIVND (reference sequence). The CDR3 protein is CASSINRDQPQHF. The CDR3 DNA reads TGTGCCAGTAGTATTAATAGAGATCAGCCCCAGCATTTT.

This chain uses TRBV7-3 with TRBJ2-6; 8 nucleotides align to TRBD1. V shed 0 bases and J 0 bases; nucleotides not matched to a gene: 7. The germline CDR1 and CDR2 sequences are SGHTA and FQGTGA. This CDR3 is 19 amino acids long. In nucleotides, the CDR3 is TGTGCCAGCAGCTTAACTCCTGACAGGGGTAGCTCTGGGGCCAACGTCCTGACTTTC. As protein: CASSLTPDRGSSGANVLTF.

This chain links TRBV7-9 with TRBJ2-7; 7 bases line up with TRBD1. CDR3 length: 15 residues. CDR1 SEHNR and CDR2 FQNEAQ come from the germline V gene (reference sequence). J gave up 3 bases and V 2 bases, and 7 bases lay outside the gene matches. The chain's CDR3 is CASSLRPGGSYEQYF. DNA for the CDR3: TGTGCCAGCAGCTTACGGCCAGGGGGTAGCTACGAGCAGTACTTC.

CDR3 coding DNA: TGCGCCAGCAGCACGAGGGTAGCTTTTAATTCACCCCTCCACTTT. It specifies CASSTRVAFNSPLHF. The chain employs TRBV5-1 and TRBJ1-6; unclear D gene. The germline gives CDR1 SGHRS, CDR2 YFSETQ. This CDR3 is 15 amino acids long. Trimming stripped 4 bases from V and 6 bases from J, with 14 bases between.

V gene TRBV18 combines with J gene TRBJ2-7; TRBD1 matches at 10 bases. Trimming removed 2 bases from V and 5 bases from J; junction bases left unmatched: 12. The CDR3 consists of 17 residues. CDR1 is KGHSH, CDR2 LQKENI, per germline. CDR3 bases: TGTGCCAGCTCACCAAATTTTACAGGGACAGGGGACGACGAGCAGTACTTC. As protein: CASSPNFTGTGDDEQYF.

In DNA, the CDR3 is TGTGCCAGCAGTCCCCGGCCCTTATGGGACAGGGGGTCCACTGAAGCTTTCTTT. Protein product: CASSPRPLWDRGSTEAFF. J is TRBJ1-1 and V is TRBV28, with 11 nucleotides matching TRBD1. Germline trimming cut 5 bases from V and 4 bases from J; bases unmatched to any gene: 15. This CDR3 has 18 residues. From germline, CDR1 is MDHEN and CDR2 SYDVKM. The whole variable domain, filled in from reference TRBV28 and TRBJ1-1, reads DVKVTQSSRYLVKRTGEKVFLECVQDMDHENMFWYRQDPGLGLRLIYFSYDVKMKEKGDIPEGYSVSREKKERFSLILESASTNQTSMYLCASSPRPLWDRGSTEAFFGQGTRLTVV.

The V call is TRBV29-1, the J call TRBJ2-7; 9 nucleotides line up with TRBD2. The CDR3 is 14 residues long. Germline assignment: CDR1 SQVTM and CDR2 ANQGSEA. The ends lost 5 bases at V and 4 bases at J; junction bases unmatched: 9. The CDR3 region has the DNA TGCAGCGTTCCCGTTAGCGGGAGCGGGTACGAGCAGTACTTC. It yields the protein CSVPVSGSGYEQYF.

The chain links TRBV5-1 to TRBJ1-1; TRBD1 might be the D (5 bases). Germline assignment: CDR1 SGHRS and CDR2 YFSETQ. The CDR3 consists of 16 residues. Trimming stripped 4 bases from V and 7 bases from J, with 23 bases between. This CDR3 reads CASSNRDRQRQGEAFF. The CDR3 DNA reads as TGCGCCAGCAGCAACCGGGACCGCCAGCGGCAGGGTGAAGCTTTCTTT. Complete variable domain (other parts from reference TRBV5-1 and TRBJ1-1): KAGVTQTPRYLIKTRGQQVTLSCSPISGHRSVSWYQQTPGQGLQFLFEYFSETQRNKGNFPGRFSGRQFSNSRSEMNVSTLELGDSALYLCASSNRDRQRQGEAFFGQGTRLTVV.

This chain joins TRBV27 and TRBJ2-1; the match to TRBD2 covers 8 bases. Trimming took 3 bases from V and 0 from J; bases not matched to a gene: 1. Germline assignment: CDR1 MNHEY and CDR2 SMNVEV (reference sequence). This CDR3 spans 15 amino acids. CDR3 loop: CASSLGLGSYNEQFF. In DNA form, the CDR3 reads TGTGCCAGCAGTTTGGGACTAGGCTCCTACAATGAGCAGTTCTTC.

The chain employs TRBV11-1 and TRBJ2-7; no reliable D call. V lost 5 bases, J lost 12 bases, and 17 bases lay in between. The CDR3 is 12 amino acids. CDR1 and CDR2 (germline): SGHAT, FQDESV (reference sequence). CDR3 loop: CASSPRPGPVYF. The CDR3 DNA is TGTGCCAGCAGCCCAAGACCCGGCCCCGTGTACTTC.

CDR3 sequence: CASSLEGETNNEQYF. The CDR3 DNA follows: TGTGCCAGCAGTTTAGAGGGGGAAACTAACAACGAGCAGTACTTC. This chain joins TRBV28 and TRBJ2-7, with D perhaps TRBD1 (6 bases). Trimming took 2 bases from V and 5 from J, leaving 16 bases between them. The CDR3 contains 15 residues. Germline V gene lookup returns CDR1 MDHEN and CDR2 SYDVKM.

The chain recombines TRBV23-1 with TRBJ2-7; 8 positions match TRBD1. TRBV23-1 is an ORF, and what it does is uncertain. Unmatched junction bases numbered 4, after V lost 9 bases and J lost 3 bases. The CDR3 length is 12 residues. The CDR3 coding sequence is TGCGCCAGGGGGACAGGCTTCTACGAGCAGTACTTC. Protein sequence: CARGTGFYEQYF.

The gene calls are TRBV10-2 and TRBJ2-7; perhaps TRBD1 as D (6 bases). The CDR3 is made up of 14 amino acids. In germline, CDR1 is WSHSY, CDR2 SAAADI. With 8 bases removed from V and 2 bases from J, the gap between germline ends came to 16 bases. The CDR3 nucleotides read TGCGCCAGCTCCCCCCAGGGGTTGGCCTACGAGCAGTACTTC. Translated: CASSPQGLAYEQYF.

The rearrangement joins TRBV5-4 to TRBJ2-7; 14 nucleotides match TRBD2. This CDR3 is built from 17 residues. Per germline, CDR1 SGHNT and CDR2 YYREEE (reference sequence). V was pared by 4 bases and J by 0 bases, with 6 bases of the junction left unmatched. CDR3 sequence: CASSAGLAGDFSYEQYF. The DNA of the CDR3 is TGTGCCAGCAGCGCGGGACTAGCGGGAGATTTCTCCTACGAGCAGTACTTC.

The chain combines TRBV7-9 with TRBJ2-7; 14 bases agree with TRBD2. The CDR3 is 14 amino acids. Germline CDR1 is SEHNR and CDR2 is FQNEAQ (reference sequence). The ends lost 4 bases at V and 6 bases at J; junction bases unmatched: 2. Written as DNA, the CDR3 is TGTGCCAGCAGCTCGGGACTAGCGGGAGTCGAGCAGTACTTC. It encodes CASSSGLAGVEQYF.

The CDR3 sequence is CASSYSHGYGYTF. The CDR3 DNA reads TGTGCCAGCAGTTACTCGCACGGCTATGGCTACACCTTC. The V and J genes are TRBV6-5 and TRBJ1-2, with D unresolved. The CDR3 consists of 13 residues. From germline, CDR1 is MNHEY and CDR2 SVGAGI. V was cut by 0 bases and J by 4 bases, with 6 bases left in between.

This clone was counted a single time. The chain links TRBV11-2 to TRBJ1-2; D is unresolved. Germline V CDR1 and CDR2: SGHAT, FQNNGV. This CDR3 is built from 16 residues. V was pared by 0 bases and J by 2 bases, with 13 bases between. Written as DNA, the CDR3 is TGTGCCAGCAGCTTAGATCGCGGGGATGAAAACTATGGCTACACCTTC. Translating gives CASSLDRGDENYGYTF.

This rearrangement joins TRBV6-5 to TRBJ2-5, with no clear D. Trimming cost V 4 bases and J 5 bases, with 14 bases left between them. Germline CDR1 MNHEY, CDR2 SVGAGI. The CDR3 has 14 amino acids. CDR3 region: CASSSAFARETQYF. The CDR3 DNA is TGTGCCAGCAGTTCTGCCTTCGCTCGGGAGACCCAGTACTTC.